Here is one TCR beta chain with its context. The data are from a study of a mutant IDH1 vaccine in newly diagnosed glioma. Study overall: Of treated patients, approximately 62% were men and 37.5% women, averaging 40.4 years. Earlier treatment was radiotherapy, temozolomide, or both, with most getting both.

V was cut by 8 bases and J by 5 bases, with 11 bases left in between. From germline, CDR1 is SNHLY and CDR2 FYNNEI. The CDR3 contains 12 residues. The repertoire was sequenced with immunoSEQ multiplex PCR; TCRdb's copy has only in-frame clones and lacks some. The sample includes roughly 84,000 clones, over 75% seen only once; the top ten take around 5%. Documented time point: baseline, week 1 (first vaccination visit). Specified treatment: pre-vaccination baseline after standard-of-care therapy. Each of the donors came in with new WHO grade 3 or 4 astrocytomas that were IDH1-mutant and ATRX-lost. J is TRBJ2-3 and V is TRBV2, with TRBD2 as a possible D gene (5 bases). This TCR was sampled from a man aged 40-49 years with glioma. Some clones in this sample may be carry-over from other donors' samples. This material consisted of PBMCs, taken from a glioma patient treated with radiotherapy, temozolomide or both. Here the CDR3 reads CASGRAGDTQYF. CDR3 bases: TGTGCCAGCGGGCGGGCGGGAGATACGCAGTATTTT.